The next 7 T cell receptor beta chains were all read from a single sample in a study of blood T cell repertoires in COVID-19. Data came from immunoSEQ multiplex PCR; TCRdb stores just in-frame clones and leaves some out. The sample holds 150,000 to 200,000 clones, roughly 79% seen once. Specimen: peripheral blood. These receptors originate from an elderly woman with COVID-19, enrolled during active disease.

On this clone: This sample includes further DNA sequences coding for the same CDR3. The rearrangement uses TRBV7-2 and TRBJ1-5, with 8 nucleotides matching TRBD1. The CDR3 has 14 amino acids. Germline assignment: CDR1 SGHTA and CDR2 FQGNSA. The J segment lost 7 bases and the V segment lost 5 bases, leaving 7 bases of the junction unmatched. The CDR3: CASSAQGAYQPQHF. In nucleotides, the CDR3 is TGTGCCAGCAGCGCCCAGGGGGCTTACCAGCCCCAGCATTTT.

V is TRBV10-3 and J is TRBJ1-6; unclear D gene. Germline V gene sequence: CDR1 ENHRY, CDR2 SYGVKD. Trimming removed 4 bases at V and 0 bases at J, with 7 bases between. This CDR3 has 15 residues. The CDR3 loop is CAISGGSSYNSPLHF. As DNA, the CDR3 is TGTGCCATCAGTGGAGGGAGCTCCTATAATTCACCCCTCCACTTT.

This clone was observed a single time. The chain carries TRBV3-1 (or the pseudogene TRBV3-2) and TRBJ2-7, with 7 bases matching TRBD2. After removal of 4 bases from V and 2 bases from J, the junction contained 5 bases not matched to a gene. This CDR3 is 14 amino acids long. CDR1 is LGHDT, CDR2 YNNKEL, per germline (reference sequence). CDR3: CASSPWAGAYEQYF. CDR3 in DNA: TGTGCCAGCAGCCCTTGGGCGGGGGCCTACGAGCAGTACTTC.

The chain employs TRBV7-2 and TRBJ2-2; no clear D gene. CDR3 size: 12 residues. CDR1 SGHTA and CDR2 FQGNSA come from the germline V gene. V was clipped by 5 bases and J by 3 bases, with 4 bases between them. The CDR3 protein is CASSEYTGELFF. The CDR3 DNA reads as TGTGCCAGCAGCGAGTACACCGGGGAGCTGTTTTTT.

This clone was found a few times. The genes are TRBV19 and TRBJ2-7, with 9 bases fitting TRBD1. Germline loops: CDR1 LNHDA, CDR2 SQIVND (reference sequence). Losses at the gene ends were 6 bases for V and 6 bases for J; bases not matched to a gene: 9. The CDR3 is made up of 14 amino acids. This chain's CDR3 is CASSLRDRVLEQYF. CDR3 DNA sequence: TGTGCCAGTAGCCTCCGGGACAGGGTTCTCGAGCAGTACTTC. Together with reference TRBV19 and TRBJ2-7, the CDR3 gives the full variable domain: DGGITQSPKYLFRKEGQNVTLSCEQNLNHDAMYWYRQDPGQGLRLIYYSQIVNDFQKGDIAEGYSVSREKKESFPLTVTSAQKNPTAFYLCASSLRDRVLEQYFGPGTRLTVT.

The rearrangement uses TRBV6-2 or TRBV6-3 and TRBJ2-7, with D tentatively TRBD2 (6 bases). This CDR3 has 17 residues. The V end lost 2 bases, the J end lost 6 bases, and 23 bases lay between the germline ends. Germline-derived CDR1 and CDR2 are MNHEY and SVGEGT. The CDR3 sequence is CASSYNFISGINREQYF. The CDR3 DNA is TGTGCCAGCAGTTACAACTTCATTAGCGGAATAAACCGCGAGCAGTACTTC.

The CDR3: CASSASTGARRGPQHF. In DNA, the CDR3 is TGTGCCAGCTCCGCCTCGACAGGGGCCCGCCGAGGGCCCCAGCATTTT. The chain carries TRBV18 and TRBJ1-5; 8 bases agree with TRBD1. The CDR3 has 16 residues. J lost 9 bases, V lost 6 bases, and 16 bases had no gene match. Germline assignment: CDR1 KGHSH and CDR2 LQKENI.